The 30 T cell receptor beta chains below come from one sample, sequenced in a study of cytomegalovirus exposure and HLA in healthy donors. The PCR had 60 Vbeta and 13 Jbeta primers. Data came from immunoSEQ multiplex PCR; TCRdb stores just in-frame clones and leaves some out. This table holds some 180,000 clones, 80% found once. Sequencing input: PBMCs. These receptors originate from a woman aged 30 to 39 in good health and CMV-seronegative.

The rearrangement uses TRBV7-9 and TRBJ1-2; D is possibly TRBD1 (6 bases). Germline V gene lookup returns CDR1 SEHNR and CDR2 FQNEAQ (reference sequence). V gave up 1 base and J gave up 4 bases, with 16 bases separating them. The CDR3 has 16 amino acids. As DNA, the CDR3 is TGTGCCAGCAGCTTAGATTTCGGACAGAACCTCTATGGCTACACCTTC. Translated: CASSLDFGQNLYGYTF.

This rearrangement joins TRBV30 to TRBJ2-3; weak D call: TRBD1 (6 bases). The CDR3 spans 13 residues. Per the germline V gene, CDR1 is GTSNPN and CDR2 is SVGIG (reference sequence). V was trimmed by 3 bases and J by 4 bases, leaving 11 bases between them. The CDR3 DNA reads TGTGCCTGGAGCGTCGCAGGGGCAGATACGCAGTATTTT. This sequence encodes CAWSVAGADTQYF.

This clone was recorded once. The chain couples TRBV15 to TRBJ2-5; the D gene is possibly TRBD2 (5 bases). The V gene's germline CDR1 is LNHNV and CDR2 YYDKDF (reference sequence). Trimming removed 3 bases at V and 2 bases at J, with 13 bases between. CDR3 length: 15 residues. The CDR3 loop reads CATSSERVKQETQYF. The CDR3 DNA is TGTGCCACCAGCAGTGAGAGGGTGAAACAAGAGACCCAGTACTTC.

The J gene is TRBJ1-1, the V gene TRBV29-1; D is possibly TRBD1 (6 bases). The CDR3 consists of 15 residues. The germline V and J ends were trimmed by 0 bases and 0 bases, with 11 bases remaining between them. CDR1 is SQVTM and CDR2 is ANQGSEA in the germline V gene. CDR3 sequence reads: CSVEDTGGVNTEAFF. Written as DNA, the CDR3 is TGCAGCGTTGAAGATACGGGGGGCGTGAACACTGAAGCTTTCTTT.

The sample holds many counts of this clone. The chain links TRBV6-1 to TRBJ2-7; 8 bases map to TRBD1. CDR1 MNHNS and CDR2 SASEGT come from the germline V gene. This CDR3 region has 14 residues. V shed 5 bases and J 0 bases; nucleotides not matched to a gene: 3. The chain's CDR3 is CASSRQGASYEQYF. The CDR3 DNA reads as TGTGCCAGCAGTAGGCAGGGGGCCTCCTACGAGCAGTACTTC.

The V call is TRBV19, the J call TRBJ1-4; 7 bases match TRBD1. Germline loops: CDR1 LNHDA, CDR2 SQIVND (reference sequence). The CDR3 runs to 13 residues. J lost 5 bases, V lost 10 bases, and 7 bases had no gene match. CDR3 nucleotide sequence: TGTGCCACAATGACAGGGATGAATGAAAAACTGTTTTTT. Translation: CATMTGMNEKLFF.

CDR3 DNA: TGTGCCACCCAGGATTATAGCAATCAGCCCCAGCATTTT. It yields the protein CATQDYSNQPQHF. The chain uses TRBV10-3 and TRBJ1-5; D remains unclear. Per the germline V gene, CDR1 is ENHRY and CDR2 is SYGVKD. Trimming removed 10 bases from V and 0 bases from J, with 10 bases in between. The CDR3 totals 13 residues.

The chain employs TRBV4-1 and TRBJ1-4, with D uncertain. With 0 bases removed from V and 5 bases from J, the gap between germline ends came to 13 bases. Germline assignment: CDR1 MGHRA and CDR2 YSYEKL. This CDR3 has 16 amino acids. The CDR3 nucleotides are TGCGCCAGCAGCCAAGATCCGAGGGCGGGAAATGAAAAACTGTTTTTT. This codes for CASSQDPRAGNEKLFF.

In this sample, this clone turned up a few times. CDR3 in DNA: TGTGCCAGCAGTGAAGACGGAGGGAATCAGCCCCAGCATTTT. Translating it yields CASSEDGGNQPQHF. The V and J genes are TRBV6-1 and TRBJ1-5; D remains unclear. Between the trimmed V and J ends, which lost 1 base and 4 bases, there was a span of 8 bases. Germline V lookup: CDR1 MNHNS, CDR2 SASEGT. The CDR3 totals 14 residues.

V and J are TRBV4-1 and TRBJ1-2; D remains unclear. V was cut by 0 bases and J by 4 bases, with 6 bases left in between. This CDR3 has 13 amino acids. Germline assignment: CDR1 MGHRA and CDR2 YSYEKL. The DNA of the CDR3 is TGCGCCAGCAGCCAAGAAGCAGGCTATGGCTACACCTTC. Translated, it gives CASSQEAGYGYTF.

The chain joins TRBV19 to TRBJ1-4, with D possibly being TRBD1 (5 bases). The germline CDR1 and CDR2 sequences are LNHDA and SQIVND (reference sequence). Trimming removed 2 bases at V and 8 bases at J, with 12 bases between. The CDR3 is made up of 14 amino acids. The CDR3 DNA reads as TGTGCCAGTAGTATAATCCCTGGGGCGGAAAAACTGTTTTTT. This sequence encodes CASSIIPGAEKLFF.

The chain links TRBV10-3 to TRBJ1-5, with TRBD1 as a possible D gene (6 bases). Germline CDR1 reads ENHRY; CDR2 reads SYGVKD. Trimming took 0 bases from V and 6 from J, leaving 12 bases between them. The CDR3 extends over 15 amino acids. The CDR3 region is CAISESAGAGQPQHF. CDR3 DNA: TGTGCCATCAGTGAGTCGGCGGGGGCCGGTCAGCCCCAGCATTTT.

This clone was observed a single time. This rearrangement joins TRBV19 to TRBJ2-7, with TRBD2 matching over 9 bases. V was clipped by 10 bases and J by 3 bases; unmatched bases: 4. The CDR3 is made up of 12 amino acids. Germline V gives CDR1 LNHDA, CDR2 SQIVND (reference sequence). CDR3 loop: CATSAGGYEQYF. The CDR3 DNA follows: TGTGCCACATCAGCGGGGGGCTACGAGCAGTACTTC. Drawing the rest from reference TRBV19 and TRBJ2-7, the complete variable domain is DGGITQSPKYLFRKEGQNVTLSCEQNLNHDAMYWYRQDPGQGLRLIYYSQIVNDFQKGDIAEGYSVSREKKESFPLTVTSAQKNPTAFYLCATSAGGYEQYFGPGTRLTVT.

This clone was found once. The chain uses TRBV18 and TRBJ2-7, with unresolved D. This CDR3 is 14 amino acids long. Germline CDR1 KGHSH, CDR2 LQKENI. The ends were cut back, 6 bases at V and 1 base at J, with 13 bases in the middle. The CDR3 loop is CASSPGSLSYEQYF. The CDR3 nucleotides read TGTGCCAGCTCCCCTGGCTCCCTGTCCTACGAGCAGTACTTC.

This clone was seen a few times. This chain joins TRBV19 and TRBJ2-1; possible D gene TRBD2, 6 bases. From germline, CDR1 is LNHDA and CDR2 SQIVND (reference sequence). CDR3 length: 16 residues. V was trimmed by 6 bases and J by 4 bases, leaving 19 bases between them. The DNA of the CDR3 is TGTGCCAGTAGCCCGGCGGGGCAGCCCCCTTACAATGAGCAGTTCTTC. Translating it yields CASSPAGQPPYNEQFF.

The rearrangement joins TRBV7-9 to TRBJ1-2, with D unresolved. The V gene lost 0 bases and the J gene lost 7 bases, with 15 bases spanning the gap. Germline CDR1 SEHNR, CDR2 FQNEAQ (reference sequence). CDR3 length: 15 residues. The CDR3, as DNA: TGTGCCAGCAGCTTAGCCCCCCAGGAGGCTGGTGGCTACACCTTC. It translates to CASSLAPQEAGGYTF.

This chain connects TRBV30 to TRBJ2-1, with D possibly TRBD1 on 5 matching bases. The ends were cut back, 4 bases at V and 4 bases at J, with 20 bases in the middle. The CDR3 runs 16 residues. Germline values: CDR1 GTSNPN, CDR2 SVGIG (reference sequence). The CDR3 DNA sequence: TGTGCCTGGACCTCTTCTTTCGGAAAGGGGTACAATGAGCAGTTCTTC. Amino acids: CAWTSSFGKGYNEQFF.

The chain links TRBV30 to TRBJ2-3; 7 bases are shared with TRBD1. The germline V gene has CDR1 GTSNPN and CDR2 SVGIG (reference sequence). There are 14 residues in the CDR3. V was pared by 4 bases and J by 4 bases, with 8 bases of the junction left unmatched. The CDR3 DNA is TGTGCCTGGAATAACAGGGGAGAATCAGATACGCAGTATTTT. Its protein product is CAWNNRGESDTQYF.

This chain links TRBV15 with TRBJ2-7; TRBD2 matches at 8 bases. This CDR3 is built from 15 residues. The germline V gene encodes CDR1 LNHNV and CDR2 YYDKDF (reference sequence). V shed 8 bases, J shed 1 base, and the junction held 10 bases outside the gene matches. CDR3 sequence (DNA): TGTGCCACCTCCCCGGGGACTAGAGCGTCCTACGAGCAGTACTTC. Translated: CATSPGTRASYEQYF.

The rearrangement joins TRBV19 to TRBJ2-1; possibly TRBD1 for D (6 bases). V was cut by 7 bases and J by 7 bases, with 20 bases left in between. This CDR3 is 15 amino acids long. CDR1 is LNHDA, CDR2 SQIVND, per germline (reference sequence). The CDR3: CASTYRTATLNEQFF. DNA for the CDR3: TGTGCCAGTACCTACCGGACAGCCACTTTAAATGAGCAGTTCTTC.

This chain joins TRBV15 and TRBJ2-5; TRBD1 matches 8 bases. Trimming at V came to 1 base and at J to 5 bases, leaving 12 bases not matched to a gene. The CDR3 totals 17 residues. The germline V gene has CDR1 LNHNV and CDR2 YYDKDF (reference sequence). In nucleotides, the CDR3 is TGTGCCACCAGCAGAGGGACGCATACAGGGGGTAGGGAGACCCAGTACTTC. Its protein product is CATSRGTHTGGRETQYF.

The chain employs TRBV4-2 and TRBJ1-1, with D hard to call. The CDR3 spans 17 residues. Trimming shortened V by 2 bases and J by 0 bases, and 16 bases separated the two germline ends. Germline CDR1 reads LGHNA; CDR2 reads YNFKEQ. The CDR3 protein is CASSQPTTRFMNTEAFF. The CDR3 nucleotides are TGTGCCAGCAGCCAACCCACGACGCGGTTCATGAACACTGAAGCTTTCTTT.

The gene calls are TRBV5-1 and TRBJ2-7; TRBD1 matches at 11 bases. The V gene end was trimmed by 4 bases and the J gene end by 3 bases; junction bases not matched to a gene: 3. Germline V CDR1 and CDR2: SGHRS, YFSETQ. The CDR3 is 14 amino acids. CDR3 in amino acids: CASSRGTGGYEQYF. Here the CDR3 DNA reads TGCGCCAGCAGCAGGGGGACAGGGGGCTACGAGCAGTACTTC.

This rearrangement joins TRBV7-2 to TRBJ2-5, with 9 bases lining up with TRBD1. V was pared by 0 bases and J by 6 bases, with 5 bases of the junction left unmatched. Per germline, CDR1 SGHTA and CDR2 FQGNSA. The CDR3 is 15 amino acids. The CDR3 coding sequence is TGTGCCAGCAGCTTAGCGACAGGGGGTGCAAAGACCCAGTACTTC. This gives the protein CASSLATGGAKTQYF.

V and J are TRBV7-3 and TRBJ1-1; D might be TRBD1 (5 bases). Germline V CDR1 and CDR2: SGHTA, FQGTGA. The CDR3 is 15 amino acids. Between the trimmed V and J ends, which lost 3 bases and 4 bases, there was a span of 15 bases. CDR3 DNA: TGTGCCAGCAGCTTGCGGGGGGTAGAGGGCACTGAAGCTTTCTTT. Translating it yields CASSLRGVEGTEAFF.

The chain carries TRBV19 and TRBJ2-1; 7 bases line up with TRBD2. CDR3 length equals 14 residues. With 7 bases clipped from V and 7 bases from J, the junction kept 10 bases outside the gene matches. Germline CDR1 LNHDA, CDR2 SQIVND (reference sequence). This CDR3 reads CASNGGWSGNEQFF. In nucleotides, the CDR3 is TGTGCCAGTAACGGGGGGTGGAGTGGTAATGAGCAGTTCTTC.

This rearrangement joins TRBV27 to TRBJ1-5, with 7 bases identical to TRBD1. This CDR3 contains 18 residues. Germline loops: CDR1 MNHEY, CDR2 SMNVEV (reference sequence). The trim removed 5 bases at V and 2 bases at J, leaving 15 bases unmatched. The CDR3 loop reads CASSLGQRGGFRNQPQHF. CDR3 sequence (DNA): TGTGCCAGCAGTCTGGGACAGCGAGGGGGATTCCGCAATCAGCCCCAGCATTTT.

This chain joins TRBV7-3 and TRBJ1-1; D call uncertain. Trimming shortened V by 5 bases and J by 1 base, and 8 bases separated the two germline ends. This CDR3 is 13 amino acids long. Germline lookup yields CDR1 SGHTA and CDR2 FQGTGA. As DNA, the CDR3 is TGTGCCAGCAGCCTACGAGCGAACACTGAAGCTTTCTTT. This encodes CASSLRANTEAFF.

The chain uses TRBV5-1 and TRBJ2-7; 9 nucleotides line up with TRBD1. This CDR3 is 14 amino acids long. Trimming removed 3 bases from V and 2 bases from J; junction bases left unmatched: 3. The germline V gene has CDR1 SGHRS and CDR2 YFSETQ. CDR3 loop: CASSSGQGAYEQYF. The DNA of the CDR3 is TGCGCCAGCAGCTCGGGACAGGGAGCCTACGAGCAGTACTTC. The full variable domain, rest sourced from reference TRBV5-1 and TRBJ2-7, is KAGVTQTPRYLIKTRGQQVTLSCSPISGHRSVSWYQQTPGQGLQFLFEYFSETQRNKGNFPGRFSGRQFSNSRSEMNVSTLELGDSALYLCASSSGQGAYEQYFGPGTRLTVT.

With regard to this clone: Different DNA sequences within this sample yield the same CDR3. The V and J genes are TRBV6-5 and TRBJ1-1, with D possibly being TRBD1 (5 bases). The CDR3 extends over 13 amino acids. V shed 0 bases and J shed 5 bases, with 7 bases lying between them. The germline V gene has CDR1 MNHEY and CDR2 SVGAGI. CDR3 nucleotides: TGTGCCAGCAGTTACTCGGAGGGGACTGAAGCTTTCTTT. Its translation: CASSYSEGTEAFF.